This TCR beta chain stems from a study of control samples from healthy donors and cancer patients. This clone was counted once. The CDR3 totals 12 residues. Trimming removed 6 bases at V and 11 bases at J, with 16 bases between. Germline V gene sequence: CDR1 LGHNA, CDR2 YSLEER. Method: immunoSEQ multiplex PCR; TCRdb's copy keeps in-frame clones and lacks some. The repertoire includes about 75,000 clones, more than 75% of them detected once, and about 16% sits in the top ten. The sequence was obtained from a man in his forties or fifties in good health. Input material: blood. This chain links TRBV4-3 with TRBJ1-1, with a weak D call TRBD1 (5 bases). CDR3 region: CASSLNAEGAFF. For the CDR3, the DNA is TGCGCCAGCAGTCTAAATGCCGAGGGGGCTTTCTTT.